This T cell receptor (beta chain) was observed in a study of OX40 agonist ivuxolimab in advanced cancers. Generated by immunoSEQ multiplex PCR, the TCRdb table keeps only in-frame clones and is missing some. The table includes 77,000 or so clones, roughly 80% detected once. CDR1 is SGHRS, CDR2 YFSETQ, per germline. The CDR3 contains 13 residues. The junction had 8 bases not matched to a gene; V was cut back by 6 bases and J by 7 bases. The clonotype comes from an adult with an advanced solid tumor such as melanoma, head and neck, liver or kidney cancer. The sample in question was CD4+ or CD8+ T cells sorted from blood, obtained in a trial of the OX40 agonist ivuxolimab. The chain recombines TRBV5-1 with TRBJ1-1, with 8 bases lining up with TRBD1. Here the CDR3 reads CASTRTGTDEAFF. The CDR3 DNA reads as TGCGCCAGCACGCGGACAGGGACGGATGAAGCTTTCTTT.